The next 32 T cell receptor beta chains were all read from a single sample in a study of blood T cell repertoires in COVID-19. The assay was immunoSEQ multiplex PCR, and TCRdb's table has in-frame clones only and misses some. The data show some 100,000 clones, 84% seen once. The sample comprised peripheral blood. The receptors come from a woman of 80 years or more with active or convalescent COVID-19.

CDR3 sequence: CASSLPGSVSGRAYF. For the CDR3, the DNA is TGTGCCAGCAGTTTACCGGGAAGCGTGAGTGGGAGGGCGTACTTC. The V and J genes are TRBV28 and TRBJ2-7, with 7 bases aligning to TRBD2. Trimming cost V 2 bases and J 12 bases; bases outside gene matches: 16. The CDR3 covers 15 residues. The germline V gene has CDR1 MDHEN and CDR2 SYDVKM.

This clone came up once. In DNA form, the CDR3 reads TGTGCCAGCTCACCACCGGCTAGCGGGACGAAAGATACGCAGTATTTT. This sequence encodes CASSPPASGTKDTQYF. The chain links TRBV18 to TRBJ2-3, with 9 positions matching TRBD2. Germline V gene sequence: CDR1 KGHSH, CDR2 LQKENI. V was clipped by 0 bases and J by 5 bases; unmatched bases: 6. This CDR3 spans 16 amino acids.

The chain links TRBV5-6 to TRBJ2-1; 10 bases align to TRBD2. J lost 4 bases, V lost 0 bases, and 4 bases had no gene match. This CDR3 spans 16 amino acids. Per the germline V gene, CDR1 is SGHDT and CDR2 is YYEEEE. Here the CDR3 reads CASSLARTSGYNEQFF. Written as DNA, the CDR3 is TGTGCCAGCAGCTTGGCGAGGACTAGCGGATACAATGAGCAGTTCTTC.

The chain carries TRBV24-1 and TRBJ1-2, with D possibly matching TRBD1 (6 bases). Between the trimmed V and J ends, which lost 3 bases and 6 bases, there was a span of 13 bases. Germline V lookup: CDR1 KGHDR, CDR2 SFDVKD. The CDR3 contains 14 residues. In nucleotides, the CDR3 is TGTGCCACCAGTGATGGGGGCATAGGAAATGGCTACACCTTC. This codes for CATSDGGIGNGYTF.

The CDR3 nucleotides are TGTGCCAGCAGCGTAGCCCAAATACCTACGCAGCAGTACTTC. Translated, it gives CASSVAQIPTQQYF. The chain has TRBV9 and TRBJ2-7; D gene unclear. Germline lookup yields CDR1 SGDLS and CDR2 YYNGEE. The CDR3 sequence is 14 residues long. V dropped 0 bases and J dropped 8 bases, with 15 bases sitting between them. The variable domain in full, with the rest retrieved from reference TRBV9 and TRBJ2-7, is DSGVTQTPKHLITATGQRVTLRCSPRSGDLSVYWYQQSLDQGLQFLIQYYNGEERAKGNILERFSAQQFPDLHSELNLSSLELGDSALYFCASSVAQIPTQQYFGPGTRLTVT.

The chain is built from TRBV9 and TRBJ1-1; a weak D match, TRBD1 (5 bases). Per germline, CDR1 SGDLS and CDR2 YYNGEE. The CDR3 totals 14 residues. V dropped 5 bases and J dropped 1 base, with 12 bases sitting between them. The CDR3 region is CASSSLRGNTEAFF. The CDR3 DNA follows: TGTGCCAGCAGTTCACTAAGGGGGAACACTGAAGCTTTCTTT. Full variable domain (missing parts from reference TRBV9 and TRBJ1-1): DSGVTQTPKHLITATGQRVTLRCSPRSGDLSVYWYQQSLDQGLQFLIQYYNGEERAKGNILERFSAQQFPDLHSELNLSSLELGDSALYFCASSSLRGNTEAFFGQGTRLTVV.

The chain joins TRBV7-4 to TRBJ2-7, with TRBD2 matching 11 bases. Germline V gene data show CDR1 as SGHVT and CDR2 as SQSDAQ. After removal of 4 bases from V and 4 bases from J, the junction contained 9 bases not matched to a gene. The CDR3 is 16 amino acids. The CDR3: CASSSLAGGSLYEQYF. DNA of the CDR3: TGTGCCAGCAGCTCCTTAGCGGGAGGGAGCCTTTACGAGCAGTACTTC.

The rearrangement links TRBV9 to TRBJ1-4, with unresolved D. Trimming pared 3 bases from V and 3 bases from J, leaving 21 bases between. CDR1 and CDR2 (germline): SGDLS, YYNGEE. The CDR3 extends over 18 amino acids. The CDR3 reads CASSARGLVLMANEKLFF. CDR3 DNA sequence: TGTGCCAGCAGCGCCCGTGGTTTAGTTCTAATGGCTAATGAAAAACTGTTTTTT.

The chain joins TRBV4-2 to TRBJ2-7, with D tentatively TRBD1 (5 bases). V was pared by 0 bases and J by 3 bases, with 12 bases between. Germline values: CDR1 LGHNA, CDR2 YNFKEQ. This CDR3 is built from 15 residues. The CDR3 coding sequence is TGTGCCAGCAGCCAAGAGTCTCAGGGTAACTACGAGCAGTACTTC. Translation: CASSQESQGNYEQYF.

The chain carries TRBV29-1 and TRBJ2-7; TRBD1 is a possible D gene (5 bases). CDR1 is SQVTM, CDR2 ANQGSEA, per germline. Trimming left V 3 bases short and J 5 bases short, with 11 bases between. The CDR3 covers 12 residues. CDR3 protein: CSVDTGRDEQYF. The CDR3 DNA sequence: TGCAGCGTTGATACAGGACGCGACGAGCAGTACTTC.

This chain connects TRBV5-1 to TRBJ1-2; maybe TRBD1 (5 bases). V lost 0 bases and J 4 bases, leaving 7 bases between the germline ends. CDR1 is SGHRS and CDR2 is YFSETQ in the germline V gene. The CDR3 has 13 amino acids. The DNA for the CDR3 is TGCGCCAGCAGCTTGGACGACAGCTATGGCTACACCTTC. Its translation: CASSLDDSYGYTF.

V usage is TRBV5-4 and J usage is TRBJ1-1; D is undetermined. This CDR3 is 15 amino acids long. V lost 0 bases and J 4 bases, leaving 13 bases between the germline ends. Germline CDR1 and CDR2: SGHNT and YYREEE (reference sequence). The CDR3 reads CASSLDLGGFTEAFF. The CDR3 region has the DNA TGTGCCAGCAGCTTGGATCTCGGAGGGTTCACTGAAGCTTTCTTT.

The V and J genes are TRBV7-8 and TRBJ1-2; 7 nucleotides match TRBD1. V was pared by 5 bases and J by 8 bases, with 8 bases of the junction left unmatched. The length of the CDR3 is 13 residues. Germline V CDR1 and CDR2: SGHVS, FQNEAQ. CDR3 sequence (DNA): TGTGCCAGCAGCCGTGACAGGGCTGGGGGCTACACCTTC. Amino acids: CASSRDRAGGYTF.

In its sample, this clone was seen a few times. This chain links TRBV4-1 with TRBJ2-3; 10 bases line up with TRBD2. The CDR3 has 17 residues. CDR1 and CDR2 from the germline V gene are MGHRA and YSYEKL. Losses at the gene ends were 0 bases for V and 6 bases for J; bases not matched to a gene: 9. The CDR3 DNA is TGCGCCAGCAGCCAAGAATCGCTAGCGGGAGTGTCGGATACGCAGTATTTT. It is translated as CASSQESLAGVSDTQYF.

This clone was seen a few times. The V call is TRBV15, the J call TRBJ2-1; maybe TRBD2 (6 bases). Germline CDR1 LNHNV, CDR2 YYDKDF (reference sequence). The V end lost 7 bases, the J end lost 5 bases, and 15 bases lay between the germline ends. CDR3 length: 14 residues. CDR3 protein: CATNGGMGDNEQFF. CDR3 DNA: TGTGCCACCAATGGCGGGATGGGCGACAATGAGCAGTTCTTC.

Concerning this clone itself: The germline gene is not matched at one end of the junction; a read error may be the cause. The gene calls are TRBV7-7 and TRBJ2-5, with D possibly TRBD1 on 5 matching bases. The CDR3 loop spans 11 amino acids. CDR1 and CDR2 from the germline V gene are SSHAT and FNYEAQ (reference sequence). The CDR3 nucleotides are TGTGCTAGCAGCTTTCAAGGGGCCCAGTACTTC. Its protein is CASSFQGAQYF.

The V call is TRBV5-4, the J call TRBJ1-1; no clear D gene. Trimming cost V 2 bases and J 4 bases, with 9 bases left between them. Germline loops: CDR1 SGHNT, CDR2 YYREEE (reference sequence). The length of the CDR3 is 13 residues. The CDR3 nucleotides are TGTGCCAGCAGCTTCGCGGAAGGCACTGAAGCTTTCTTT. It yields the protein CASSFAEGTEAFF.

This chain connects TRBV6-1 to TRBJ1-6; TRBD1 might be the D (5 bases). Germline V gene sequence: CDR1 MNHNS, CDR2 SASEGT. The CDR3 is 15 amino acids. Trimming removed 3 bases from V and 0 bases from J, with 6 bases in between. CDR3 nucleotides: TGTGCCAGCAGTGACAGGGACTCCTATAATTCACCCCTCCACTTT. It encodes CASSDRDSYNSPLHF.

This chain uses TRBV18 with TRBJ1-2; 7 bases match TRBD1. The CDR3 length is 14 residues. Germline trimming cut 0 bases from V and 5 bases from J; bases unmatched to any gene: 3. CDR1 is KGHSH and CDR2 is LQKENI in the germline V gene. The CDR3 protein is CASSPPGQIYGYTF. The CDR3 nucleotides read TGTGCCAGCTCACCACCGGGACAGATTTATGGCTACACCTTC.

The chain carries TRBV6-4 and TRBJ2-7, with 10 bases matching TRBD2. Per the germline V gene, CDR1 is MRHNA and CDR2 is SNTAGT. Germline trimming cut 3 bases from V and 3 bases from J; bases unmatched to any gene: 5. The CDR3 has 15 residues. The CDR3 sequence is CASSEASGSLYEQYF. The CDR3 bases are TGTGCCAGCAGTGAGGCTAGCGGGAGCCTCTACGAGCAGTACTTC.

The chain combines TRBV7-9 with TRBJ2-1, with 9 bases lining up with TRBD2. CDR1 and CDR2 from the germline V gene are SEHNR and FQNEAQ (reference sequence). V shed 4 bases, J shed 7 bases, and the junction held 8 bases outside the gene matches. The CDR3 loop spans 15 amino acids. The CDR3 here is CASSSIAGVKNEQFF. The CDR3 DNA follows: TGTGCCAGCAGCTCCATAGCGGGAGTAAAGAATGAGCAGTTCTTC.

V is TRBV9 and J is TRBJ2-2, with 9 bases fitting TRBD2. In germline, CDR1 is SGDLS, CDR2 YYNGEE. J lost 6 bases, V lost 4 bases, and 22 bases had no gene match. This CDR3 contains 20 residues. The CDR3 loop is CASSPYGDSGSSWEAGELFF. DNA of the CDR3: TGTGCCAGCAGCCCCTACGGCGATAGCGGGAGCTCTTGGGAGGCCGGGGAGCTGTTTTTT.

This clone was detected once. This chain links TRBV18 with TRBJ1-2; D not certain. Trimming removed 6 bases from V and 8 bases from J, with 19 bases in between. There are 14 residues in the CDR3. Germline CDR1 reads KGHSH; CDR2 reads LQKENI. The CDR3 region has the DNA TGTGCCAGCTCCCCCGGCGGAGGAGCGAGGGGCTACACCTTC. Translation: CASSPGGGARGYTF.

The V call is TRBV6-5, the J call TRBJ1-1, with D maybe TRBD1 (6 bases). V was trimmed by 6 bases and J by 1 base, leaving 12 bases between them. CDR3 length: 14 amino acids. The germline V gene has CDR1 MNHEY and CDR2 SVGAGI. The CDR3 is CASRPRGQNTEAFF. CDR3 DNA: TGTGCCAGCAGGCCTAGGGGACAGAACACTGAAGCTTTCTTT.

The chain recombines TRBV19 with TRBJ1-2; 9 nucleotides match TRBD1. Trimming at V came to 10 bases and at J to 7 bases, leaving 10 bases not matched to a gene. The CDR3 covers 13 residues. Germline values: CDR1 LNHDA, CDR2 SQIVND (reference sequence). The CDR3 spells CATQDRGLFGYTF. Written as DNA, the CDR3 is TGTGCCACCCAGGACAGGGGCTTATTTGGCTACACCTTC.

This chain joins TRBV5-6 and TRBJ2-7; D gene uncertain. This CDR3 region has 12 residues. V was shortened by 1 base and J by 2 bases, with 4 bases between the two germline ends. Germline V gene sequence: CDR1 SGHDT, CDR2 YYEEEE. For the CDR3, the DNA is TGTGCCAGCAGCTTGCTCGCCTACGAGCAGTACTTC. This codes for CASSLLAYEQYF.

The sample holds one count of this clone. The CDR3 DNA follows: TGCAGCGTTAGACAGGGAACGACGGGTGAGCAGTTCTTC. Encoded protein: CSVRQGTTGEQFF. V is TRBV29-1 and J is TRBJ2-1, with TRBD1 identical over 7 bases. Germline CDR1 reads SQVTM; CDR2 reads ANQGSEA. CDR3 length: 13 residues. Losses at the gene ends were 5 bases for V and 9 bases for J; bases not matched to a gene: 10.

The chain combines TRBV9 with TRBJ2-5; perhaps TRBD1 as D (6 bases). The CDR3 contains 15 residues. Looked up from germline, CDR1 is SGDLS and CDR2 is YYNGEE. V was clipped by 0 bases and J by 4 bases, with 13 bases between them. CDR3 bases: TGTGCCAGCAGCGTAGGACAGGCCTCGTTAGAGACCCAGTACTTC. Protein: CASSVGQASLETQYF.

This clone showed up just once. This chain uses TRBV4-2 with TRBJ2-7, with 8 bases lining up with TRBD2. The CDR3 length is 14 residues. Germline V CDR1 and CDR2: LGHNA, YNFKEQ. V dropped 2 bases and J dropped 4; count of bases not matched to a gene: 4. The CDR3 sequence: CASSQTSGSYEQYF. In DNA form, the CDR3 reads TGTGCCAGCAGCCAAACTAGCGGAAGTTACGAGCAGTACTTC.

This clone appeared a single time. V and J are TRBV4-1 and TRBJ2-3; 10 nucleotides line up with TRBD1. Germline V lookup: CDR1 MGHRA, CDR2 YSYEKL. This CDR3 has 17 residues. Trimming at V came to 4 bases and at J to 1 base, leaving 8 bases not matched to a gene. The CDR3: CASSRRQGAFGTDTQYF. CDR3 nucleotides: TGCGCCAGCAGCCGCCGACAGGGGGCCTTCGGCACAGATACGCAGTATTTT.

This clone was seen only a few times. The chain joins TRBV18 to TRBJ2-7; TRBD2 matches at 8 bases. V shed 2 bases, J shed 4 bases, and the junction held 7 bases outside the gene matches. Germline lookup yields CDR1 KGHSH and CDR2 LQKENI. The CDR3 is made up of 15 amino acids. For the CDR3, the DNA is TGTGCCAGCTCACCAGGCGGGAGGCCCGCTTACGAGCAGTACTTC. This translates into CASSPGGRPAYEQYF.

The chain carries TRBV10-3 and TRBJ1-1; TRBD1 matches 9 bases. This CDR3 comprises 14 residues. In germline, CDR1 is ENHRY, CDR2 SYGVKD. J was trimmed by 6 bases and V by 4 bases; bases with no gene match: 6. The CDR3 nucleotides read TGTGCCATCAGTGGAGGGACAGGGATTGCTGAAGCTTTCTTT. Encoded protein: CAISGGTGIAEAFF.